Sequencing of this T cell receptor beta chain was carried out in a study of lymphopenia after photon versus proton radiotherapy. The study, taken as a whole, reports: Relative stability marked proton patients; photon patients lost diversity and naive cells. Survival link was tested only in deceased patients; proton benefit remains a possibility. After the lymphocyte nadir, photon-treated repertoires showed oligoclonal expansion, especially of CD8+ Temra cells. In patients who died, overall survival fell as post-nadir TCR diversity dropped more.

This table comes from immunoSEQ multiplex PCR, and its TCRdb copy is limited to in-frame clones, with some not included. The sample lists 150,000 to 200,000 clones, approximately 86% occurring once. With regard to this clone: Antigen specificity is unknown.

The V end lost 4 bases, the J end lost 1 base, and 11 bases lay between the germline ends. Germline CDR1 and CDR2: SGHNT and YYREEE (reference sequence). The CDR3 contains 14 residues. This chain joins TRBV5-4 and TRBJ1-1; the D gene is possibly TRBD1 (5 bases). Sequencing used peripheral blood, obtained from a patient treated with photon-based radiotherapy. The TCR comes from a man aged 45 to 65 with gastric cancer. This CDR3 reads CASSRGDRNTEAFF. The CDR3 nucleotides are TGTGCCAGCAGCCGTGGTGACAGGAACACTGAAGCTTTCTTT.